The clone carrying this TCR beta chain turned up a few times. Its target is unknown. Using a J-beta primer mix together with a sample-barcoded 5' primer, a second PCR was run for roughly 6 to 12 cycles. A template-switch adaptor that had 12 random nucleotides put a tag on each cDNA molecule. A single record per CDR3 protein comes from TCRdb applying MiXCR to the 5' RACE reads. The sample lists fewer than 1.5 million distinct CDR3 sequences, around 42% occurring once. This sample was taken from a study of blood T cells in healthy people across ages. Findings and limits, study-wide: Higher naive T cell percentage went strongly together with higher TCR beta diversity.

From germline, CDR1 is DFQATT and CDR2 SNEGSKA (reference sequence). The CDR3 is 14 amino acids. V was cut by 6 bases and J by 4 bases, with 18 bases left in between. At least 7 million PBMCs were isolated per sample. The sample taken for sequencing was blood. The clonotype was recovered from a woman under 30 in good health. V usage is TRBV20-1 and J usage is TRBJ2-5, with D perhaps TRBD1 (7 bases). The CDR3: CSASRGTEGETQYF. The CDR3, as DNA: TGCAGTGCGAGCCGGGGGACAGAAGGAGAGACCCAGTACTTC.